In this sample, the clone carrying this T cell receptor beta chain turned up once. Original handling: Amplification with reference gene primers provided the estimates of nucleated cell counts. TCRdb's table, derived via immunoSEQ multiplex PCR, lists solely in-frame clones and lacks some. The DNA was the basis for D and trimming; V, J and clone size are from that table. The sample gives roughly 16,000 clones, approximately 85% of which show up once; roughly a third is in the top ten. The data were obtained in a study of blood T cell repertoires in COVID-19. Study-wide background: Material from acute and convalescent COVID-19 was sourced from the United States, Italy and Spain. The analysed material was cDNA or gDNA that came from T cells, B-cell-depleted T cells, or PBMCs.

This CDR3 spans 15 amino acids. Looked up from germline, CDR1 is MNHEY and CDR2 is SVGEGT. V lost 6 bases and J lost 5, with 19 bases in between. This chain links TRBV6-2 or TRBV6-3 with TRBJ2-5; maybe TRBD1 (6 bases). The TCR originated in a man aged 70 or older in a cohort sampled during active COVID-19. The sample comprised peripheral blood. In nucleotides, the CDR3 is TGTGCCAGCAGCCTACAGGGAATTTACGGGGAGACCCAGTACTTC. Translating it yields CASSLQGIYGETQYF.